A selection of T cell receptor beta chains follows, all from one sample in a study of cytomegalovirus exposure and HLA in healthy donors. The method was immunoSEQ multiplex PCR; TCRdb's version includes in-frame clones alone and lacks a portion of them. The sample yields around 150,000 clones, less than 80% seen once. The source material was PBMCs. The receptors were gathered from a man in his fifties or sixties in good health and CMV-seropositive. Both conserved end residues are part of each CDR3. A D gene is named only where the DNA matches it firmly. Not all rows give a size; the values are once, few, many and, for expanded clones, a class.

D gene	clone size	J gene	V gene	CDR3 DNA	CDR3 protein
TRBD1	.	TRBJ2-7	TRBV11-2	TGTGCCAGCAGGAAACCGGGACAGCTCTACGAGCAGTACTTC	CASRKPGQLYEQYF
TRBD1	.	TRBJ2-1	TRBV15	TGTGCCACCAGCAGAGTAGTGGGGACAGGATACAATGAGCAGTTCTTC	CATSRVVGTGYNEQFF
.	.	TRBJ1-1	TRBV18	TGTGCCAGCTCACTTGGAGGGAACACTGAAGCTTTCTTT	CASSLGGNTEAFF
.	.	TRBJ1-5	TRBV19	TGTGCCAGCAAGATGACATGGAGGGAAGACTATCAGCCCCAGCATTTT	CASKMTWREDYQPQHF
TRBD1	.	TRBJ1-4	TRBV27	TGTGCCAGCAGTTTTAATCAGGGGGACGAAAAACTGTTTTTT	CASSFNQGDEKLFF
TRBD2	.	TRBJ2-7	TRBV19	TGTGCCAGTAGTACAGGACTAGGGACCTACGAGCAGTACTTC	CASSTGLGTYEQYF
TRBD2	.	TRBJ2-3	TRBV7-9	TGTGCCAGCAGCTCTAGCGGGAGCACAGATACGCAGTATTTT	CASSSSGSTDTQYF
TRBD1	.	TRBJ1-1	TRBV2	TGTGCCAGCACAGGACAGGGGCAGGCTGAAGCTTTCTTT	CASTGQGQAEAFF
.	.	TRBJ2-1	TRBV18	TGTGCCAGCGCCGGACTCCACAATGAGCAGTTCTTC	CASAGLHNEQFF
.	few	TRBJ2-3	TRBV2	TGTGCCAGCAGTCAACTAGCAGATACGCAGTATTTT	CASSQLADTQYF
.	once	TRBJ2-3	TRBV7-2	TGTGCCAGCATTATGACTTTAACAGATACGCAGTATTTT	CASIMTLTDTQYF
.	.	TRBJ1-5	TRBV27	TGTGCCAGCAGTCCGCAACAGGGTTTGGCTTTGGGACAGCCCCAGCATTTT	CASSPQQGLALGQPQHF
TRBD2	.	TRBJ2-1	TRBV6-5	TGTGCCAGCAGTTCCTCCGTAGCGGGAGGGGAGCAGTTCTTC	CASSSSVAGGEQFF
.	.	TRBJ1-1	TRBV19	TGTGCCAGTACGACGGGGGGGGCCGGGACTGAAGCTTTCTTT	CASTTGGAGTEAFF
.	.	TRBJ2-7	TRBV2	TGTGCCAGCAGCGGACAAGGGAGGTACGAGCAGTACTTC	CASSGQGRYEQYF
.	.	TRBJ1-1	TRBV15	TGTGCCACCAGCAGAGAACAGGGGAACACTGAAGCTTTCTTT	CATSREQGNTEAFF
.	.	TRBJ1-2	TRBV5-1	TGCGCCAGCAGCCCCAGGTCGGGGGATGGCTACACCTTC	CASSPRSGDGYTF
.	.	TRBJ1-2	TRBV10-3	TGTGCCATCAGTGAGTCGGGACAACACCCCCCGCACTATGGCTACACCTTC	CAISESGQHPPHYGYTF
TRBD2	few	TRBJ2-1	TRBV5-5	TGTGCCAGCAGCTTGGCACGAACTAGCGGGGGGGCAAATGAGCAGTTCTTC	CASSLARTSGGANEQFF
.	.	TRBJ2-1	TRBV27	TGTGCCAGCAGTTTACCAGGGACTTACAATGAGCAGTTCTTC	CASSLPGTYNEQFF
.	few	TRBJ1-1	TRBV5-1	TGCGCCAGCAGCTTGGGGAGTGGGACTGCAGATGAAGCTTTCTTT	CASSLGSGTADEAFF
.	few	TRBJ1-5	TRBV6-5	TGTGCCAGCAGTGGCAGGCTACATCAGCCCCAGCATTTT	CASSGRLHQPQHF
.	.	TRBJ1-4	TRBV2	TGTGCCAGCAGGGGACAACCTAATGAAAAACTGTTTTTT	CASRGQPNEKLFF
TRBD1	once	TRBJ1-6	TRBV19	TGTGCCAGTAGTATAACCCCGGGACAGGCCCGACAGGGGGCGAGGAATTCACCCCTCCACTTT	CASSITPGQARQGARNSPLHF
TRBD1	.	TRBJ1-1	TRBV2	TGTGCCAGCAGTGAATTGGGACAGGGGAACACTGAAGCTTTCTTT	CASSELGQGNTEAFF
TRBD1	few	TRBJ2-7	TRBV10-3	TGTGCCATCAGTGAAGACAGGGCCTACGAGCAGTACTTC	CAISEDRAYEQYF
.	.	TRBJ1-2	TRBV7-2	TGTGCCAGCAGCTCTAACTTAGGCTACACCTTC	CASSSNLGYTF
.	.	TRBJ2-7	TRBV29-1	TGCAGCGTTACCACAGGCTCTTCCTCCTACGAGCAGTACTTC	CSVTTGSSSYEQYF
.	.	TRBJ1-5	TRBV6-6	TGTGCCAGCACTTTACAGGGCAATCAGCCCCAGCATTTT	CASTLQGNQPQHF
.	few	TRBJ1-4	TRBV25-1	TGTGCCAGCAGTGAATATACGGCGGTCCCCCTTGGGGAAAAACTGTTTTTT	CASSEYTAVPLGEKLFF
TRBD1	.	TRBJ1-2	TRBV28	TGTGCCAGCAGTCGAGATGGGACAGGCGTTAGGGGCTACACCTTC	CASSRDGTGVRGYTF
.	few	TRBJ2-3	TRBV5-1	TGCGCCAGCAGCTTGAACAGCTTCACAGATACGCAGTATTTT	CASSLNSFTDTQYF
.	.	TRBJ2-6	TRBV19	TGTGCCAGTAGTATAGAGCCGGGACTTTTTAGCTCTGGGGCCAACGTCCTGACTTTC	CASSIEPGLFSSGANVLTF
TRBD1	.	TRBJ2-7	TRBV13	TGTGCCAGCAGCTCCCAGGGACAGGGGATCATTCCCTACGAGCAGTACTTC	CASSSQGQGIIPYEQYF
.	.	TRBJ2-2	TRBV29-1	TGCAGCGTTGAGGCCCTCGGGGAGCTGTTTTTT	CSVEALGELFF
.	.	TRBJ1-5	TRBV18	TGTGCCAGCTCACCTTCTCCAGGGAGCAATCAGCCCCAGCATTTT	CASSPSPGSNQPQHF
TRBD1	.	TRBJ1-5	TRBV6-6	TGTGCCAGCAGTTCCTCTGGGACAGGGGGATTGCGGCATTTT	CASSSSGTGGLRHF
.	.	TRBJ1-4	TRBV7-2	TGTGCCAGCAGCTCAGACAGGCTGGGGGAAAAACTGTTTTTT	CASSSDRLGEKLFF
.	.	TRBJ1-2	TRBV29-1	TGCAGCGTTGGGGAACAGGGTTATGGCTACACCTTC	CSVGEQGYGYTF
TRBD1	.	TRBJ1-1	TRBV27	TGTGCCAGCAAAAGGACAGGGAGTGTCACTGAAGCTTTCTTT	CASKRTGSVTEAFF
TRBD1	.	TRBJ2-5	TRBV27	TGTGCCAGCAGTCCCTTACGGACAGGGGGCGGAGAGACCCAGTACTTC	CASSPLRTGGGETQYF
.	.	TRBJ1-3	TRBV19	TGTGCCAGTAGTATACTGAGCTCTGGAAACACCATATATTTT	CASSILSSGNTIYF
TRBD1	few	TRBJ1-2	TRBV6-5	TGTGCCAGCAGTTTGGGACAGAACTATGGCTACACCTTC	CASSLGQNYGYTF
.	.	TRBJ2-5	TRBV14	TGTGCCAGCAGCCAGCAGTACCAAGAGACCCAGTACTTC	CASSQQYQETQYF
TRBD2	few	TRBJ2-7	TRBV4-1	TGCGCCAGCAGCCAAGAAGGTCTAGCGGAGTACGAGCAGTACTTC	CASSQEGLAEYEQYF
.	.	TRBJ1-1	TRBV13	TGTGCCAGCAGCTTCGCTGAAACAGGGCCGAGTGAAGCTTTCTTT	CASSFAETGPSEAFF
.	.	TRBJ2-5	TRBV18	TGTGCCAGCTCACCTCAGGGGGGAACCCAAGAGACCCAGTACTTC	CASSPQGGTQETQYF
TRBD1	once	TRBJ2-1	TRBV29-1	TGCAGCGTTGTGACCGTTGACAGGGGGCGCGGTGTGATCGATGAGCAGCTCTTC	CSVVTVDRGRGVIDEQLF
TRBD2	few	TRBJ2-1	TRBV7-8	TGTGCCAGCAGCGCCCTCGGGAGGGGTATCACATACAATGAGCAGTTCTTC	CASSALGRGITYNEQFF